This TCR beta chain comes out of a study of T cells in Graves' hyperthyroidism and ophthalmopathy. It was RNA transcripts that yielded the amplified TCR beta CDR3 regions. The HTBI primer set drove a first-round RT-PCR of the TCR CDR3. Each CDR3 protein is one row after TCRdb ran MiXCR on the multiplex PCR reads. The sample lists about 640,000 distinct CDR3 sequences, around 21% occurring once. CDR3 length equals 16 residues. Trimming took 4 bases from V and 8 from J; bases not matched to a gene: 12. Germline V CDR1 and CDR2: LGHNA, YSLEER. Sample: blood. This sequence joins TRBV4-3 and TRBJ2-1; 9 nucleotides match TRBD1. The TCR comes from a man between 25 and 39 years old with Graves' ophthalmopathy. CDR3 loop: CASSPGAGTGFDEQFF. CDR3 DNA sequence: TGCGCCAGCAGCCCAGGGGCTGGGACAGGGTTTGATGAGCAGTTCTTC.